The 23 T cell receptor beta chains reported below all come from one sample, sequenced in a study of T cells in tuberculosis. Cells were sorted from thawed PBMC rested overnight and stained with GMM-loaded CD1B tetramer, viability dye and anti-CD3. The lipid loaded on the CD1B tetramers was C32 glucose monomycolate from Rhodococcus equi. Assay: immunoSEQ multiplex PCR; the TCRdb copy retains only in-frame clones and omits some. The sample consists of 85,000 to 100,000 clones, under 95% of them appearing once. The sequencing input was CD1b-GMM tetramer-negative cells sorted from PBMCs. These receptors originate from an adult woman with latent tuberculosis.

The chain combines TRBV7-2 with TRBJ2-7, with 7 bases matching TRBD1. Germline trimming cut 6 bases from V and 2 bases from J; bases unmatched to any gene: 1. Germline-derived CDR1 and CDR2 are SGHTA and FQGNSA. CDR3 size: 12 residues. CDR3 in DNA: TGTGCCAGCAGTCAGGGGGCCTACGAGCAGTACTTC. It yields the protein CASSQGAYEQYF.

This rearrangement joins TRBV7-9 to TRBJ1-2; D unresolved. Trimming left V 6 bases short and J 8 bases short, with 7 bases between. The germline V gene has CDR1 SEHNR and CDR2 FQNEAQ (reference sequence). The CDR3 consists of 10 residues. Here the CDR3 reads CASSSGGYTF. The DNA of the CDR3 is TGTGCCAGCAGTTCGGGAGGCTACACCTTC.

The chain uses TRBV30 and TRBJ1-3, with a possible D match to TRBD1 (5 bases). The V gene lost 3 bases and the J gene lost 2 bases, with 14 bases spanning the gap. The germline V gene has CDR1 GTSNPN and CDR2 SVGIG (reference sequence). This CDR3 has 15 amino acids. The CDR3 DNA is TGTGCCTGGAGCTCTTGGGGGGGACCTGGAAACACCATATATTTT. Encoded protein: CAWSSWGGPGNTIYF. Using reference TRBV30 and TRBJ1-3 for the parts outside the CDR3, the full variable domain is SQTIHQWPATLVQPVGSPLSLECTVEGTSNPNLYWYRQAAGRGLQLLFYSVGIGQISSEVPQNLSASRPQDRQFILSSKKLLLSDSGFYLCAWSSWGGPGNTIYFGEGSWLTVV.

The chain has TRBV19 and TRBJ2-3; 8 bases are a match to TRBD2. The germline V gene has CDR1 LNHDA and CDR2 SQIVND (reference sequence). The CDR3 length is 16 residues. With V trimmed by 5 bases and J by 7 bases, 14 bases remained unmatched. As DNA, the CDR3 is TGTGCCAGTAGTCCGGGGGGACTAGAAGCCGGGTATACGCAGTATTTT. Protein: CASSPGGLEAGYTQYF.

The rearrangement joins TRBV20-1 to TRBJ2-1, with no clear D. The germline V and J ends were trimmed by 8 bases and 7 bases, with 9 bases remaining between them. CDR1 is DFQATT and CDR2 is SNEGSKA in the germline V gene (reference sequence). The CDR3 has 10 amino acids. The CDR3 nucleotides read TGCAGTCCCGTCGGGAATGAGCAGTTCTTC. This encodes CSPVGNEQFF.

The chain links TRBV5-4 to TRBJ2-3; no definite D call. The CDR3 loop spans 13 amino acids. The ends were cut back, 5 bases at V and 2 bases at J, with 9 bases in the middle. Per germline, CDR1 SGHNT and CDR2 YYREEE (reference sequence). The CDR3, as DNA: TGTGCCAGCAGAAGAACTCCCACAGATACGCAGTATTTT. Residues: CASRRTPTDTQYF.

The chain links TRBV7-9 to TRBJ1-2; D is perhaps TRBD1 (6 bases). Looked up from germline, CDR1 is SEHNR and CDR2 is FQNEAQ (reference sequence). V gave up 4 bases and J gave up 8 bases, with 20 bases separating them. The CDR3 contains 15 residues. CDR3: CASSSGQPGVRGYTF. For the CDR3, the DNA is TGTGCCAGCAGCTCCGGACAGCCCGGAGTGCGGGGCTACACCTTC.

The CDR3: CASSPGEGYLGYTF. As DNA, the CDR3 is TGTGCCAGCAGCCCCGGGGAAGGGTATCTTGGCTACACCTTC. The rearrangement joins TRBV5-8 to TRBJ1-2; D gene ambiguous. The ends were cut back, 4 bases at V and 7 bases at J, with 17 bases in the middle. The CDR3 runs to 14 residues. Per germline, CDR1 SGHTS and CDR2 YDEGEE.

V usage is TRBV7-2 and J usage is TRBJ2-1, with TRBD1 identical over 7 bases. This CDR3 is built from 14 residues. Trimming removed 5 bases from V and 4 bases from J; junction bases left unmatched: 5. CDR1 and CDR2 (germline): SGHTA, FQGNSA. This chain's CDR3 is CASSPGTAYNEQFF. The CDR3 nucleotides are TGTGCCAGCAGCCCCGGGACAGCTTACAATGAGCAGTTCTTC.

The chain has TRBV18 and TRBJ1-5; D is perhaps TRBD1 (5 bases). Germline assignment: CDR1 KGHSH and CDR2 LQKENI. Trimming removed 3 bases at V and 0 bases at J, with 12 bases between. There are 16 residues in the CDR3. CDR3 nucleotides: TGTGCCAGCTCACCTCAACAGGTTCTTAGCAATCAGCCCCAGCATTTT. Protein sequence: CASSPQQVLSNQPQHF. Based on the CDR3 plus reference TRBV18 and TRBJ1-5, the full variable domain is NAGVMQNPRHLVRRRGQEARLRCSPMKGHSHVYWYRQLPEEGLKFMVYLQKENIIDESGMPKERFSAEFPKEGPSILRIQQVVRGDSAAYFCASSPQQVLSNQPQHFGDGTRLSIL.

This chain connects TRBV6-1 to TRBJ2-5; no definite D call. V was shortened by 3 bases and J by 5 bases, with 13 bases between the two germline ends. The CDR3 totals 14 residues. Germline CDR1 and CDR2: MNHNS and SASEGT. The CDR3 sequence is CASSDLRREETQYF. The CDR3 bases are TGTGCCAGCAGTGACCTGCGCCGAGAGGAGACCCAGTACTTC.

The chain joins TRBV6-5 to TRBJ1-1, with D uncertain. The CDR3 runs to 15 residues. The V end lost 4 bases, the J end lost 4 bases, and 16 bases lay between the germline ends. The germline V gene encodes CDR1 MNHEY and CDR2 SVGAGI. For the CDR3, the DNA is TGTGCCAGCAGTTCCATAGCGCACAGACCCACTGAAGCTTTCTTT. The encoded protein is CASSSIAHRPTEAFF.

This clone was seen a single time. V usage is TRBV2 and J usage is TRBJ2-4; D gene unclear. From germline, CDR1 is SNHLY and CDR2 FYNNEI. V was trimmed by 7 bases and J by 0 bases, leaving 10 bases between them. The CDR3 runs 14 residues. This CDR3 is CASKTTVAKNIQYF. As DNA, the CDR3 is TGTGCCAGCAAGACAACGGTAGCCAAAAACATTCAGTACTTC.

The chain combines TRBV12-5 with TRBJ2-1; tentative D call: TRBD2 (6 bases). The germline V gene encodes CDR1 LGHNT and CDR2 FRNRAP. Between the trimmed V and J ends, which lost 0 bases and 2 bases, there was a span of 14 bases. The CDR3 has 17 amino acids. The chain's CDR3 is CASGLVGRGPTYNEQFF. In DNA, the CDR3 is TGTGCTAGTGGTTTGGTAGGGCGGGGTCCTACCTACAATGAGCAGTTCTTC.

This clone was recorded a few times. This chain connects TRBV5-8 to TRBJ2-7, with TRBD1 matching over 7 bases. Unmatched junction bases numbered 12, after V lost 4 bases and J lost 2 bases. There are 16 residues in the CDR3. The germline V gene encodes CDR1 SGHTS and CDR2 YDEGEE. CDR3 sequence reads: CASSRLRTGAPYEQYV. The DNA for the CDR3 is TGTGCCAGCAGCCGCCTACGAACAGGGGCCCCCTACGAGCAGTACGTC.

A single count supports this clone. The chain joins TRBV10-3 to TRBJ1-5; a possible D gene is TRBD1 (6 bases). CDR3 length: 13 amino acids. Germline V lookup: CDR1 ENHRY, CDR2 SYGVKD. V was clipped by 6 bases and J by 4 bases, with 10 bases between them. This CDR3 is CAIRTGPNQPQHF. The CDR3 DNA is TGTGCCATCAGGACAGGTCCAAATCAGCCCCAGCATTTT.

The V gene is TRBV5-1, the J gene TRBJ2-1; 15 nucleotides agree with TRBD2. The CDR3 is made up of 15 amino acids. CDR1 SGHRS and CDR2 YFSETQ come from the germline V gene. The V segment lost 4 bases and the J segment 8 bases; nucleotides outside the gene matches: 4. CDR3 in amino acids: CASSPGLAGGHEQFF. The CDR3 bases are TGCGCCAGCAGCCCGGGACTAGCGGGGGGACATGAGCAGTTCTTC.

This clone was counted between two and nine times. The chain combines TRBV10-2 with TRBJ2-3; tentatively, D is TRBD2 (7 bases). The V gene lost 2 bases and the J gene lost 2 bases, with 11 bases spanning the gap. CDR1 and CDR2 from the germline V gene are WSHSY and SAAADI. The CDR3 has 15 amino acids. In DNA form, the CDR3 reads TGCGCCAGCAGTGAGGGGGGGGCCCCCACAGATACGCAGTATTTT. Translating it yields CASSEGGAPTDTQYF.

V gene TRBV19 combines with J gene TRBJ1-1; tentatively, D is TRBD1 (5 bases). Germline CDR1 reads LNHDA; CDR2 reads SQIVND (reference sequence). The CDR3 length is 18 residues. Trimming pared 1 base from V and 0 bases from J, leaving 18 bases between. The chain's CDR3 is CASSIVGGRGGMNTEAFF. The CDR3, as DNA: TGTGCCAGTAGTATAGTTGGGGGACGGGGGGGAATGAACACTGAAGCTTTCTTT. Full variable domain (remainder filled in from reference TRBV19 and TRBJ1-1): DGGITQSPKYLFRKEGQNVTLSCEQNLNHDAMYWYRQDPGQGLRLIYYSQIVNDFQKGDIAEGYSVSREKKESFPLTVTSAQKNPTAFYLCASSIVGGRGGMNTEAFFGQGTRLTVV.

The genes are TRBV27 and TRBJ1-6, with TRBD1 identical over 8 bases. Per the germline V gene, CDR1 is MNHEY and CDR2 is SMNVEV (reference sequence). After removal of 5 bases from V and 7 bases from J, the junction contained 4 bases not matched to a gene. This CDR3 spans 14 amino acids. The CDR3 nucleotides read TGTGCCAGCAGTGATAGACAGGGGAATTCACCCCTCCACTTT. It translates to CASSDRQGNSPLHF.

CDR3 sequence reads: CASSANRDRGRRYEQYF. The CDR3 DNA is TGTGCCAGCAGTGCCAACCGGGACAGGGGGCGCAGGTACGAGCAGTACTTC. The V call is TRBV6-1, the J call TRBJ2-7; the match to TRBD1 covers 12 bases. The CDR3 has 17 amino acids. Losses at the gene ends were 4 bases for V and 4 bases for J; bases not matched to a gene: 11. In germline, CDR1 is MNHNS, CDR2 SASEGT.

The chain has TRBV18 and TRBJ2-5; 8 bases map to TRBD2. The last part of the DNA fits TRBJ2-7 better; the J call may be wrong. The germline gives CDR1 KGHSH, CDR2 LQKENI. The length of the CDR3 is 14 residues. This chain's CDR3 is CASSPSGGAHEQYF. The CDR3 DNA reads TGTGCCAGCTCACCATCCGGGGGGGCCCACGAGCAGTACTTC.

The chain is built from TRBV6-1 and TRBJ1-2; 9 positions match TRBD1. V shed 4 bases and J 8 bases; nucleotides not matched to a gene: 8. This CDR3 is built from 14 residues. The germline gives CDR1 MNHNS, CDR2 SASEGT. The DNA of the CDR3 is TGTGCCAGCAGTGCAGAGGGACAGGGTAAAGGCTACACCTTC. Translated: CASSAEGQGKGYTF.